The rows below give T cell receptor beta chains drawn from one sample of a study of T cell clonotyping in hematopoietic cell transplantation. The table came from immunoSEQ multiplex PCR; TCRdb's copy has only in-frame clones and leaves some out. The sample has about 41,000 clones; 85% are singletons. The sequences come from peripheral blood mononuclear cells, collected before stem cell transplant. The receptors here all came from a man between 60 and 70 years old with acute myeloid leukemia. Some clones in this sample may be carry-over from other donors' samples. CDR3s include the opening cysteine and the closing phenylalanine or tryptophan. D genes are given only for firm matches. Where a row states a size, it is once, few, many or the class of an expanded clone; other rows omit it.

clone size: .
J gene: TRBJ1-1
V gene: TRBV19
D gene: .
CDR3 protein: CASSIPSGPNTEAFF
CDR3 DNA: TGTGCCAGTAGTATCCCCTCCGGGCCGAACACTGAAGCTTTCTTT

clone size: .
J gene: TRBJ2-5
V gene: TRBV5-1
D gene: .
CDR3 protein: CASSLVSETQYF
CDR3 DNA: TGCGCCAGCAGCTTGGTTTCGGAGACCCAGTACTTC

clone size: once
J gene: TRBJ2-1
V gene: TRBV7-2
D gene: .
CDR3 protein: CASSPNDISMQFF
CDR3 DNA: TGTGCCAGCAGCCCTAATGACATTAGTATGCAGTTCTTC

clone size: .
J gene: TRBJ2-5
V gene: TRBV27
D gene: .
CDR3 protein: CASSLGGWQETQYF
CDR3 DNA: TGTGCCAGCAGTTTAGGGGGATGGCAAGAGACCCAGTACTTC

clone size: .
J gene: TRBJ2-2
V gene: TRBV11-2
D gene: .
CDR3 protein: CASSPRGTDTGELFF
CDR3 DNA: TGTGCCAGCAGCCCCCGGGGAACGGACACCGGGGAGCTGTTTTTT

clone size: .
J gene: TRBJ2-3
V gene: TRBV28
D gene: TRBD2
CDR3 protein: CASSPRLLAGTDTQYF
CDR3 DNA: TGTGCCAGCAGTCCACGACTGCTAGCGGGTACAGATACGCAGTATTTT

clone size: .
J gene: TRBJ1-1
V gene: TRBV7-3
D gene: .
CDR3 protein: CASSLTGQQNTEAFF
CDR3 DNA: TGTGCCAGCAGCTTAACCGGGCAGCAAAACACTGAAGCTTTCTTT

clone size: .
J gene: TRBJ2-7
V gene: TRBV10-2
D gene: .
CDR3 protein: CAAVDPSVPSYEQYF
CDR3 DNA: TGCGCGGCGGTTGACCCTAGTGTTCCCTCCTACGAGCAGTACTTC

clone size: .
J gene: TRBJ2-2
V gene: TRBV7-8
D gene: .
CDR3 protein: CASRKDISNTGELFF
CDR3 DNA: TGTGCCAGCCGAAAGGACATCTCGAACACCGGGGAGCTGTTTTTT

clone size: .
J gene: TRBJ1-2
V gene: TRBV6-5
D gene: .
CDR3 protein: CASKKGGGYTF
CDR3 DNA: TGTGCCAGCAAAAAGGGAGGGGGCTACACCTTC

clone size: .
J gene: TRBJ2-2
V gene: TRBV5-4
D gene: TRBD2
CDR3 protein: CASSGTAGVDGELFF
CDR3 DNA: TGTGCCAGCAGCGGCACAGCGGGGGTCGACGGGGAGCTGTTTTTT

clone size: .
J gene: TRBJ1-1
V gene: TRBV29-1
D gene: .
CDR3 protein: CSVGENTEAFF
CDR3 DNA: TGCAGCGTGGGGGAGAACACTGAAGCTTTCTTT

clone size: .
J gene: TRBJ2-7
V gene: TRBV4-2
D gene: TRBD2
CDR3 protein: CASSQDYTGGYGQYF
CDR3 DNA: TGTGCCAGCAGCCAAGATTACACCGGGGGGTACGGGCAGTACTTC

clone size: .
J gene: TRBJ2-1
V gene: TRBV7-9
D gene: TRBD2
CDR3 protein: CASSSSTSGGNNEQFF
CDR3 DNA: TGTGCCAGCAGCTCCTCCACTAGCGGGGGAAACAATGAGCAGTTCTTC

clone size: few
J gene: TRBJ2-5
V gene: TRBV5-1
D gene: .
CDR3 protein: CASSLVSRPVGETQYF
CDR3 DNA: TGCGCCAGCAGCTTGGTATCGAGACCAGTTGGAGAGACCCAGTACTTC

clone size: .
J gene: TRBJ1-1
V gene: TRBV6-4
D gene: .
CDR3 protein: CASSDGGGTEAFF
CDR3 DNA: TGTGCCAGCAGTGACGGGGGGGGCACTGAAGCTTTCTTT

clone size: few
J gene: TRBJ2-7
V gene: TRBV19
D gene: .
CDR3 protein: CASSTTGTYEQYF
CDR3 DNA: TGTGCCAGTAGTACGACGGGGACCTACGAGCAGTACTTC

clone size: .
J gene: TRBJ1-3
V gene: TRBV6-5
D gene: TRBD1
CDR3 protein: CASGTGGVGNTIYF
CDR3 DNA: TGTGCCAGCGGCACAGGGGGCGTGGGGAACACCATATATTTT

clone size: .
J gene: TRBJ2-5
V gene: TRBV6-1
D gene: TRBD1
CDR3 protein: CASSEALGQGPQETQYF
CDR3 DNA: TGTGCCAGCAGTGAAGCATTGGGACAGGGGCCCCAAGAGACCCAGTACTTC

clone size: .
J gene: TRBJ1-4
V gene: TRBV29-1
D gene: TRBD1
CDR3 protein: CSVGQGANEKLFF
CDR3 DNA: TGCAGCGTTGGACAGGGCGCTAATGAAAAACTGTTTTTT

clone size: .
J gene: TRBJ1-2
V gene: TRBV9
D gene: .
CDR3 protein: CASSVAPDRQDYTF
CDR3 DNA: TGTGCCAGCAGCGTAGCTCCCGACAGACAGGACTACACCTTC

clone size: few
J gene: TRBJ2-7
V gene: TRBV2
D gene: .
CDR3 protein: CASSETGRIYEQYF
CDR3 DNA: TGTGCCAGCAGTGAGACAGGAAGGATCTACGAGCAGTACTTC

clone size: .
J gene: TRBJ2-5
V gene: TRBV2
D gene: .
CDR3 protein: CASSFREGTQYF
CDR3 DNA: TGTGCCAGCAGTTTCAGGGAAGGGACCCAGTACTTC

clone size: .
J gene: TRBJ1-5
V gene: TRBV7-9
D gene: .
CDR3 protein: CASSLNQNQPQHF
CDR3 DNA: TGTGCCAGCAGCTTGAACCAGAATCAGCCCCAGCATTTT

clone size: .
J gene: TRBJ1-1
V gene: TRBV4-1
D gene: TRBD1
CDR3 protein: CASSQDRSGTANTEAFF
CDR3 DNA: TGCGCCAGCAGCCAAGACCGTTCCGGGACAGCCAACACTGAAGCTTTCTTT

clone size: once
J gene: TRBJ1-5
V gene: TRBV30
D gene: TRBD1
CDR3 protein: CAWSVLRTDRGISNQPQHF
CDR3 DNA: TGTGCCTGGAGTGTCCTCAGAACAGACAGGGGGATTAGCAATCAGCCCCAGCATTTT

clone size: .
J gene: TRBJ2-2
V gene: TRBV11-2
D gene: .
CDR3 protein: CASSFRGLGTGELFF
CDR3 DNA: TGTGCCAGCAGCTTTAGGGGACTCGGCACCGGGGAGCTGTTTTTT

clone size: .
J gene: TRBJ2-7
V gene: TRBV11-3
D gene: TRBD1
CDR3 protein: CAIRTGGGEQYF
CDR3 DNA: TGTGCCATCAGGACAGGGGGTGGCGAGCAGTACTTC

clone size: .
J gene: TRBJ1-2
V gene: TRBV7-2
D gene: TRBD1
CDR3 protein: CASRADRGRHYGYTF
CDR3 DNA: TGTGCCAGCAGGGCGGACAGGGGGCGGCACTATGGCTACACCTTC

clone size: .
J gene: TRBJ2-1
V gene: TRBV29-1
D gene: .
CDR3 protein: CSVEDVKNEQFF
CDR3 DNA: TGCAGCGTTGAAGACGTTAAGAATGAGCAGTTCTTC

clone size: .
J gene: TRBJ1-1
V gene: TRBV13
D gene: .
CDR3 protein: CASSLARAEAFF
CDR3 DNA: TGTGCCAGCAGCTTAGCGAGGGCCGAAGCTTTCTTT

clone size: .
J gene: TRBJ2-1
V gene: TRBV7-2
D gene: TRBD2
CDR3 protein: CASSPRLAGHSYNEQFF
CDR3 DNA: TGTGCCAGCAGCCCACGACTAGCGGGCCACTCCTACAATGAGCAGTTCTTC

clone size: .
J gene: TRBJ1-2
V gene: TRBV15
D gene: .
CDR3 protein: CATDRGGRYSPRYGYTF
CDR3 DNA: TGTGCCACCGACCGCGGGGGACGGTATTCCCCCCGATATGGCTACACCTTC

clone size: .
J gene: TRBJ1-2
V gene: TRBV7-8
D gene: TRBD1
CDR3 protein: CASSPDRENGYTF
CDR3 DNA: TGTGCCAGCAGTCCCGACAGGGAAAATGGCTACACCTTC

clone size: .
J gene: TRBJ2-7
V gene: TRBV19
D gene: .
CDR3 protein: CATGTYEQYF
CDR3 DNA: TGTGCAACCGGGACCTACGAGCAGTACTTC

clone size: .
J gene: TRBJ1-2
V gene: TRBV30
D gene: TRBD1
CDR3 protein: CAWRKDRVNYGYTF
CDR3 DNA: TGTGCCTGGAGGAAGGACAGGGTGAACTATGGCTACACCTTC

clone size: .
J gene: TRBJ1-2
V gene: TRBV7-6
D gene: TRBD1
CDR3 protein: CASSRAAGQGFAYGYTF
CDR3 DNA: TGTGCCAGCAGCAGAGCCGCGGGACAGGGATTCGCCTATGGCTACACCTTC

clone size: .
J gene: TRBJ1-1
V gene: TRBV6-5
D gene: .
CDR3 protein: CASSTTRATEAFF
CDR3 DNA: TGTGCCAGCAGTACGACCAGGGCTACTGAAGCTTTCTTT

clone size: .
J gene: TRBJ2-7
V gene: TRBV6-6
D gene: .
CDR3 protein: CASSYSGEFYEQYF
CDR3 DNA: TGTGCCAGCAGTTACTCCGGGGAATTTTACGAGCAGTACTTC

clone size: .
J gene: TRBJ2-3
V gene: TRBV7-3
D gene: TRBD2
CDR3 protein: CASSPLAGGRSDTQYF
CDR3 DNA: TGTGCCAGCAGCCCCCTAGCGGGGGGGCGTTCAGATACGCAGTATTTT